The source of this T cell receptor (beta chain) is a study of blood T cell repertoires in COVID-19. Study details: The study drew acute and convalescent COVID-19 samples from the United States, Italy and Spain.

Authors' methods: Reference gene primer amplification in the assay estimated nucleated cell counts. Using immunoSEQ multiplex PCR, the repertoire was profiled, and TCRdb retains in-frame clones only, with some absent. V and J calls and clone size are copied from that table; D and trimming were computed from the DNA. Altogether over 100,000 clones are present, about 90% being singletons, with the ten largest covering around 2.3%. The germline V gene encodes CDR1 SGHDT and CDR2 YYEEEE. The V end lost 0 bases, the J end lost 3 bases, and 10 bases lay between the germline ends. This CDR3 spans 15 amino acids.

The sequenced sample was peripheral blood. This TCR derives from a man aged 45-60 years with active COVID-19. J is TRBJ2-1 and V is TRBV5-6, with a weak D call TRBD2 (6 bases). Here the CDR3 DNA reads TGTGCCAGCAGCTTGGTACCGGGGGACTACAATGAGCAGTTCTTC. It yields the protein CASSLVPGDYNEQFF.